These T cell receptor beta chains were read from a single sample in a study of shared clonotypes between healthy human individuals. Sequencing used immunoSEQ multiplex PCR; TCRdb keeps in-frame clones, though not all of them. The sample carries hundreds of thousands of clones, roughly 78% recorded once. Sequences were obtained from memory CD4+ T cells sorted from blood. The source of these receptors is a woman aged 25 to 45 in good health. The CDR3 runs from the conserved cysteine through the conserved F or W. A D gene is named only where the DNA matches it firmly. Expanded clones get a size class; other rows say once, few or many, or leave the size out.

D gene: NA; clone size: NA; J gene: TRBJ2-3; V gene: TRBV10-1; CDR3 DNA: TGCGCCAGCAGTGAGTCTGGCCTAACTACAGATACGCAGTATTTT; CDR3 protein: CASSESGLTTDTQYF
D gene: NA; clone size: NA; J gene: TRBJ2-3; V gene: TRBV2; CDR3 DNA: TGTGCCAGCAGTCAGGACTGGCCCGGGGATACGCAGTATTTT; CDR3 protein: CASSQDWPGDTQYF
D gene: TRBD1; clone size: few; J gene: TRBJ2-5; V gene: TRBV7-8; CDR3 DNA: TGTGCCAGCAGCCCTCTAGACAGGGAAGAGACCCAGTACTTC; CDR3 protein: CASSPLDREETQYF
D gene: TRBD2; clone size: NA; J gene: TRBJ2-3; V gene: TRBV19; CDR3 DNA: TGTGCCAGTAGTAGTATAGCGGGCGCTATCACAGATACGCAGTATTTT; CDR3 protein: CASSSIAGAITDTQYF
D gene: TRBD1; clone size: once; J gene: TRBJ2-1; V gene: TRBV5-5; CDR3 DNA: TGTGCCAGCAGCCTTGTAACAGGGGGAAACAATGAGCAGTTCTTC; CDR3 protein: CASSLVTGGNNEQFF
D gene: NA; clone size: NA; J gene: TRBJ1-4; V gene: TRBV19; CDR3 DNA: TGTGCCAGTAGTATGTTTGGTCGGGGTAATGAAAAACTGTTTTTT; CDR3 protein: CASSMFGRGNEKLFF
D gene: NA; clone size: NA; J gene: TRBJ2-7; V gene: TRBV7-9; CDR3 DNA: TGTGCCAGCAGCATATCGGGTGTAGGGATCTACGAGCAGTACTTC; CDR3 protein: CASSISGVGIYEQYF
D gene: NA; clone size: NA; J gene: TRBJ2-7; V gene: TRBV6-6; CDR3 DNA: TGTGCCAGCAGTGAACAGGCCGAGCAGTACTTC; CDR3 protein: CASSEQAEQYF
D gene: NA; clone size: NA; J gene: TRBJ2-6; V gene: TRBV7-2; CDR3 DNA: TGTGCCAGCAGCTTAGCAGGGACCGGGGCCAACGTCCTGACTTTC; CDR3 protein: CASSLAGTGANVLTF
D gene: TRBD2; clone size: NA; J gene: TRBJ2-7; V gene: TRBV7-8; CDR3 DNA: TGTGCCAGCACCACTAGCGGGACCTACGAGCAGTACTTC; CDR3 protein: CASTTSGTYEQYF
D gene: NA; clone size: NA; J gene: TRBJ2-2; V gene: TRBV6-1; CDR3 DNA: TGTGCCGGACGACAGATAGCCACCGGGGAGCTGTTTTTT; CDR3 protein: CAGRQIATGELFF
D gene: NA; clone size: NA; J gene: TRBJ2-5; V gene: TRBV29-1; CDR3 DNA: TGCAGCGTTGTGCTAGGAGGGGTGGGAGAGACCCAGTACTTC; CDR3 protein: CSVVLGGVGETQYF
D gene: NA; clone size: NA; J gene: TRBJ1-2; V gene: TRBV28; CDR3 DNA: TGTGCCAGCAGACGGACAGACCGATATGATGGCTACACCTTC; CDR3 protein: CASRRTDRYDGYTF
D gene: NA; clone size: NA; J gene: TRBJ1-5; V gene: TRBV28; CDR3 DNA: TGTGCCAGCAGTACCTATCAGCCCCAGCATTTT; CDR3 protein: CASSTYQPQHF
D gene: NA; clone size: NA; J gene: TRBJ1-2; V gene: TRBV6-5; CDR3 DNA: TGTGCCAGCAGCCCCGACCCAGCGGGTTACTATGGCTACACCTTC; CDR3 protein: CASSPDPAGYYGYTF
D gene: TRBD2; clone size: NA; J gene: TRBJ2-5; V gene: TRBV18; CDR3 DNA: TGTGCCAGCTCACCACAAAGGACTAGCGGCCAAGAGACCCAGTACTTC; CDR3 protein: CASSPQRTSGQETQYF
D gene: NA; clone size: NA; J gene: TRBJ1-3; V gene: TRBV9; CDR3 DNA: TGTGCCAGCAGCGTAGATGGAAACACCATATATTTT; CDR3 protein: CASSVDGNTIYF
D gene: NA; clone size: NA; J gene: TRBJ1-2; V gene: TRBV11-2; CDR3 DNA: TGTGCCAGCAGCTTAGTCTCGGGGAGCTATGGCTACACCTTC; CDR3 protein: CASSLVSGSYGYTF
D gene: NA; clone size: NA; J gene: TRBJ2-7; V gene: TRBV29-1; CDR3 DNA: TGCAGCGTCGAAACAGTAGGCTACGAGCAGTACTTC; CDR3 protein: CSVETVGYEQYF
D gene: NA; clone size: NA; J gene: TRBJ2-3; V gene: TRBV5-8; CDR3 DNA: TGTGCCAGCAGCCCTCGGTGGTCGGGGGGCACAGATACGCAGTATTTT; CDR3 protein: CASSPRWSGGTDTQYF
D gene: NA; clone size: NA; J gene: TRBJ2-5; V gene: TRBV28; CDR3 DNA: TGTGCCAGCAGTCCGACTAGGACCCAAGAGACCCAGTACTTC; CDR3 protein: CASSPTRTQETQYF
D gene: NA; clone size: NA; J gene: TRBJ2-7; V gene: TRBV27; CDR3 DNA: TGTGCCAGCAGCCGGCTCGGGACATACTACGAGCAGTACTTC; CDR3 protein: CASSRLGTYYEQYF
D gene: NA; clone size: NA; J gene: TRBJ2-2; V gene: TRBV11-2; CDR3 DNA: TGTGCCAGCAGCTTACGACCCGGGGAGCTGTTTTTT; CDR3 protein: CASSLRPGELFF
D gene: TRBD1; clone size: NA; J gene: TRBJ2-2; V gene: TRBV18; CDR3 DNA: TGTGCCAGCTCACCACCGACAGGGGTGACCGGGGAGCTGTTTTTT; CDR3 protein: CASSPPTGVTGELFF
D gene: NA; clone size: few; J gene: TRBJ2-7; V gene: TRBV29-1; CDR3 DNA: TGCAGCGCCGCCTCTGGCGCCTACGAGCAGTACTTC; CDR3 protein: CSAASGAYEQYF
D gene: NA; clone size: NA; J gene: TRBJ1-5; V gene: TRBV9; CDR3 DNA: TGTGCCAGCAGCGTAGCAGGTGGGGATCAGCCCCAGCATTTT; CDR3 protein: CASSVAGGDQPQHF
D gene: NA; clone size: NA; J gene: TRBJ2-3; V gene: TRBV9; CDR3 DNA: TGTGCCAGCAGCGTATCCCCCACAGATACGCAGTATTTT; CDR3 protein: CASSVSPTDTQYF
D gene: NA; clone size: once; J gene: TRBJ1-4; V gene: TRBV5-1; CDR3 DNA: TGCGCCAGCAGCCCCAACAGGGTGACTAATGAAAAACTGTTTTTT; CDR3 protein: CASSPNRVTNEKLFF
D gene: TRBD1; clone size: NA; J gene: TRBJ1-2; V gene: TRBV6-5; CDR3 DNA: TGTGCCAGCAGTACGGGCCCGGGACAGGGAAGTGGCTACACCTTC; CDR3 protein: CASSTGPGQGSGYTF
D gene: NA; clone size: NA; J gene: TRBJ2-7; V gene: TRBV7-9; CDR3 DNA: TGTGCCAGCAGCTTAGAACTAGACTCGGGCGAGCAGTACTTC; CDR3 protein: CASSLELDSGEQYF
D gene: NA; clone size: few; J gene: TRBJ2-7; V gene: TRBV5-1; CDR3 DNA: TGCGCCAGCAGTAGGCAGGATACCTACGAGCAGTACTTC; CDR3 protein: CASSRQDTYEQYF
D gene: TRBD1; clone size: few; J gene: TRBJ1-2; V gene: TRBV5-1; CDR3 DNA: TGCGCCAGCAGAGAGGGGGCAGGGTATGGCTACACCTTC; CDR3 protein: CASREGAGYGYTF
D gene: NA; clone size: NA; J gene: TRBJ2-1; V gene: TRBV19; CDR3 DNA: TGTGCCAGTACCCCGGGGATCGGTAGCTCCTACAATGAGCAGTTCTTC; CDR3 protein: CASTPGIGSSYNEQFF
D gene: NA; clone size: NA; J gene: TRBJ2-5; V gene: TRBV4-1; CDR3 DNA: TGCGCCAGCAGCCAAGCCGTGGTACAAGAGACCCAGTACTTC; CDR3 protein: CASSQAVVQETQYF
D gene: NA; clone size: NA; J gene: TRBJ1-3; V gene: TRBV10-1; CDR3 DNA: TGCGCCAGCAGTGAACGCACCTCTGGAAACACCATATATTTT; CDR3 protein: CASSERTSGNTIYF
D gene: TRBD1; clone size: once; J gene: TRBJ2-7; V gene: TRBV5-8; CDR3 DNA: TGTGCCAGCAGTTCCGGGACAGGGTGGTCCTACGAGCAGTACTTC; CDR3 protein: CASSSGTGWSYEQYF
D gene: NA; clone size: once; J gene: TRBJ1-1; V gene: TRBV6-1; CDR3 DNA: TGTGCCAGCAGTGAAGCGCGTAGCCTGAACACTGAAGCTTTCTTT; CDR3 protein: CASSEARSLNTEAFF